This is a list of T cell receptor beta chains from one sample in a study of T cells in tuberculosis. Profiling relied on immunoSEQ multiplex PCR, and the TCRdb table lists in-frame clones only, not all of them. The data show about 25,000 clones, with 85% to 95% seen just once and 15% to 20% held by the top ten. The sequencing sample was made of PBMCs. The receptors come from a donor aged 5 to 30 with latent tuberculosis or without tuberculosis infection. Some clones in this sample may be carry-over from other donors' samples. CDR3s include the opening cysteine and the closing phenylalanine or tryptophan. D genes are given only for firm matches. A row's size may be missing; if present it is once, few, many or a size class.

CDR3 protein: CASSSGQIGLSEQYF
CDR3 DNA: TGCGCCAGCAGCTCCGGACAGATTGGTCTCTCCGAGCAGTACTTC
J gene: TRBJ2-7
V gene: TRBV5-1
clone size: .
D gene: .

CDR3 protein: CASSRQGALNGYTF
CDR3 DNA: TGTGCCAGCAGTCGACAGGGGGCTCTGAATGGCTACACCTTC
J gene: TRBJ1-2
V gene: TRBV6-5
clone size: .
D gene: TRBD1

CDR3 protein: CASSSPGIGNQPQHF
CDR3 DNA: TGTGCCAGCAGCTCCCCGGGAATCGGGAATCAGCCCCAGCATTTT
J gene: TRBJ1-5
V gene: TRBV5-8
clone size: .
D gene: .

CDR3 protein: CASNRGFVAEAFF
CDR3 DNA: TGTGCCTCAAACAGGGGTTTCGTCGCTGAAGCTTTCTTT
J gene: TRBJ1-1
V gene: TRBV30
clone size: .
D gene: TRBD1

CDR3 protein: CASSYSLEDNEQFF
CDR3 DNA: TGTGCCAGCAGTTATTCCCTCGAGGACAATGAGCAGTTCTTC
J gene: TRBJ2-1
V gene: TRBV6-6
clone size: .
D gene: .

CDR3 protein: CASSLGRGQGNQPQHF
CDR3 DNA: TGTGCCAGCAGTTTAGGCAGGGGGCAAGGCAATCAGCCCCAGCATTTT
J gene: TRBJ1-5
V gene: TRBV27
clone size: .
D gene: TRBD1

CDR3 protein: CASSGARGQTDTEAFF
CDR3 DNA: TGTGCCAGCAGCGGAGCCAGGGGGCAAACTGACACTGAAGCTTTCTTT
J gene: TRBJ1-1
V gene: TRBV2
clone size: .
D gene: TRBD1

CDR3 protein: CASSKGSGQGLPRGYTF
CDR3 DNA: TGTGCCAGCAGCAAAGGTAGTGGACAGGGTTTGCCTCGTGGCTACACCTTC
J gene: TRBJ1-2
V gene: TRBV21-1
clone size: .
D gene: .

CDR3 protein: CASTRVRRGPNTGELFF
CDR3 DNA: TGTGCCAGTACGAGGGTTAGAAGGGGGCCGAACACCGGGGAGCTGTTTTTT
J gene: TRBJ2-2
V gene: TRBV19
clone size: .
D gene: TRBD1

CDR3 protein: CASSITALGIGYTF
CDR3 DNA: TGTGCCAGTAGTATAACCGCCCTCGGGATTGGCTACACCTTC
J gene: TRBJ1-2
V gene: TRBV19
clone size: .
D gene: .

CDR3 protein: CASSWGQGPPAFF
CDR3 DNA: TGTGCCAGCAGCTGGGGACAGGGGCCCCCCGCGTTCTTC
J gene: TRBJ2-1
V gene: TRBV6-1
clone size: .
D gene: TRBD1

CDR3 protein: CASTTRQGPPEQFF
CDR3 DNA: TGTGCCAGCACCACCAGACAGGGGCCTCCTGAGCAGTTCTTC
J gene: TRBJ2-1
V gene: TRBV6-5
clone size: .
D gene: TRBD1

CDR3 protein: CASSGGVSEGNEKLFF
CDR3 DNA: TGTGCCAGCAGCGGAGGAGTGAGTGAGGGCAATGAAAAACTGTTTTTT
J gene: TRBJ1-4
V gene: TRBV7-9
clone size: once
D gene: .

CDR3 protein: CASSQDGGTGKNEQYF
CDR3 DNA: TGCGCCAGCAGCCAAGATGGAGGGACCGGAAAGAACGAGCAGTACTTC
J gene: TRBJ2-7
V gene: TRBV4-3
clone size: .
D gene: .

CDR3 protein: CASAGGLALLQETQYF
CDR3 DNA: TGCGCCAGCGCGGGGGGTTTAGCGCTCCTCCAAGAGACCCAGTACTTC
J gene: TRBJ2-5
V gene: TRBV10-2
clone size: once
D gene: TRBD2

CDR3 protein: CASSFAREGTIYF
CDR3 DNA: TGTGCCAGCAGCTTCGCCCGGGAGGGCACCATATATTTT
J gene: TRBJ1-3
V gene: TRBV7-6
clone size: .
D gene: .

CDR3 protein: CASSIGYQPQHF
CDR3 DNA: TGTGCCAGTAGTATCGGTTATCAGCCCCAGCATTTT
J gene: TRBJ1-5
V gene: TRBV19
clone size: .
D gene: .

CDR3 protein: CASSPRQGRGVQPQHF
CDR3 DNA: TGTGCCAGCTCGCCCAGACAGGGACGGGGCGTCCAGCCCCAGCATTTT
J gene: TRBJ1-5
V gene: TRBV18
clone size: .
D gene: TRBD1

CDR3 protein: CATAGGSYNEQFF
CDR3 DNA: TGTGCCACTGCCGGGGGATCCTACAATGAGCAGTTCTTC
J gene: TRBJ2-1
V gene: TRBV10-3
clone size: .
D gene: .

CDR3 protein: CAISFLQGGTEAFF
CDR3 DNA: TGTGCCATCAGCTTCTTACAGGGGGGCACTGAAGCTTTCTTT
J gene: TRBJ1-1
V gene: TRBV10-3
clone size: .
D gene: TRBD1

CDR3 protein: CASSLGHQPQHF
CDR3 DNA: TGTGCCAGCAGCTTAGGGCATCAGCCCCAGCATTTT
J gene: TRBJ1-5
V gene: TRBV7-8
clone size: .
D gene: .

CDR3 protein: CAWSVLGFGQGAGYTF
CDR3 DNA: TGTGCCTGGAGTGTACTTGGATTTGGGCAGGGGGCCGGCTACACCTTC
J gene: TRBJ1-2
V gene: TRBV30
clone size: .
D gene: TRBD1

CDR3 protein: CASRETFYSGNTIYF
CDR3 DNA: TGTGCCAGCAGGGAGACGTTTTACTCTGGAAACACCATATATTTT
J gene: TRBJ1-3
V gene: TRBV6-1
clone size: .
D gene: .

CDR3 protein: CASSQRSDYGYTF
CDR3 DNA: TGTGCCAGCAGCCAGAGAAGCGACTATGGCTACACCTTC
J gene: TRBJ1-2
V gene: TRBV6-5
clone size: .
D gene: .

CDR3 protein: CASSLQGREDEQFF
CDR3 DNA: TGCGCCAGCAGCTTGCAGGGTAGGGAGGATGAGCAGTTCTTC
J gene: TRBJ2-1
V gene: TRBV5-1
clone size: once
D gene: .

CDR3 protein: CASRKGGSSYNEQFF
CDR3 DNA: TGTGCCAGCAGAAAAGGAGGCAGCTCCTACAATGAGCAGTTCTTC
J gene: TRBJ2-1
V gene: TRBV6-5
clone size: .
D gene: .

CDR3 protein: CASSLRGLGTEAFF
CDR3 DNA: TGTGCCAGCAGCTTAAGGGGATTGGGGACTGAAGCTTTCTTT
J gene: TRBJ1-1
V gene: TRBV7-2
clone size: .
D gene: .

CDR3 protein: CASSFDAQNGGTTDTQYF
CDR3 DNA: TGTGCCAGCAGCTTTGATGCCCAAAACGGGGGGACGACAGATACGCAGTATTTT
J gene: TRBJ2-3
V gene: TRBV7-2
clone size: .
D gene: TRBD2

CDR3 protein: CASSLGGHYEAFF
CDR3 DNA: TGTGCCAGCAGTTTAGGGGGACACTATGAAGCTTTCTTT
J gene: TRBJ1-1
V gene: TRBV27
clone size: .
D gene: .

CDR3 protein: CASSKEGRRTGELFF
CDR3 DNA: TGCGCCAGCAGCAAGGAGGGACGGCGGACCGGGGAGCTGTTTTTT
J gene: TRBJ2-2
V gene: TRBV4-1
clone size: .
D gene: .

CDR3 protein: CASSYAGDEGPGNTIYF
CDR3 DNA: TGCGCCAGCAGCTATGCAGGGGATGAGGGTCCTGGAAACACCATATATTTT
J gene: TRBJ1-3
V gene: TRBV5-1
clone size: once
D gene: .